Shown below are 6 T cell receptor beta chains from a single sample sequenced in a study of cytomegalovirus exposure and HLA in healthy donors. Researchers ran the PCR with 60 Vbeta and 13 Jbeta primers. Using immunoSEQ multiplex PCR, the repertoire was profiled, and TCRdb retains in-frame clones only, with some absent. Of fewer than 95,000 clones in the sample, over 60% are singletons; the top ten hold around a fifth. Input material: PBMCs. These receptors were collected from a woman between 50 and 59 years old in good health and CMV-seropositive.

The rearrangement joins TRBV5-1 to TRBJ2-4; perhaps TRBD2 as D (5 bases). The V gene lost 0 bases and the J gene lost 3 bases, with 7 bases spanning the gap. The CDR3 has 14 residues. CDR1 and CDR2 (germline): SGHRS, YFSETQ. CDR3 sequence (DNA): TGCGCCAGCAGCTTGGCCGGGAACAAAAACATTCAGTACTTC. It is translated as CASSLAGNKNIQYF. Based on the CDR3 plus reference TRBV5-1 and TRBJ2-4, the full variable domain is KAGVTQTPRYLIKTRGQQVTLSCSPISGHRSVSWYQQTPGQGLQFLFEYFSETQRNKGNFPGRFSGRQFSNSRSEMNVSTLELGDSALYLCASSLAGNKNIQYFGAGTRLSVL.

V is TRBV19 and J is TRBJ1-1; 7 bases are shared with TRBD1. The V gene end was trimmed by 5 bases and the J gene end by 2 bases; junction bases not matched to a gene: 11. Germline CDR1 is LNHDA and CDR2 is SQIVND (reference sequence). CDR3 length: 16 residues. The CDR3 nucleotides are TGTGCCAGTAGTCCTCTGACAGGGAGTAGCAACACTGAAGCTTTCTTT. Amino acid sequence: CASSPLTGSSNTEAFF.

This clone was found once. The CDR3 bases are TGCGCCAGCAGCTTGGGGACAGATTTTGAAGCTTTCTTT. As protein: CASSLGTDFEAFF. The chain combines TRBV5-1 with TRBJ1-1; a weak D match, TRBD1 (6 bases). This CDR3 comprises 13 residues. Germline values: CDR1 SGHRS, CDR2 YFSETQ. V lost 0 bases, J lost 7 bases, and 10 bases lay in between.

This clone came up a few times. The chain couples TRBV5-1 to TRBJ1-5; unclear D gene. V was cut by 4 bases and J by 6 bases, with 11 bases left in between. CDR3 size: 13 residues. CDR1 and CDR2 from the germline V gene are SGHRS and YFSETQ. In nucleotides, the CDR3 is TGCGCCAGCAGCCTCGGAGGCCCTCAGCCCCAGCATTTT. Translated: CASSLGGPQPQHF.

The chain uses TRBV28 and TRBJ1-4; D is undetermined. The V gene's germline CDR1 is MDHEN and CDR2 SYDVKM. V was clipped by 2 bases and J by 4 bases, with 14 bases between them. The CDR3 has 16 residues. This CDR3 is CASSLGVRYNNEKLFF. The CDR3 coding sequence is TGTGCCAGCAGTTTAGGAGTTCGGTACAATAATGAAAAACTGTTTTTT.

J is TRBJ1-2 and V is TRBV9; D unclear. Germline CDR1 SGDLS, CDR2 YYNGEE. V dropped 0 bases and J dropped 7 bases, with 13 bases sitting between them. The CDR3 covers 14 residues. In DNA, the CDR3 is TGTGCCAGCAGCGTAGCGGATTTAACGGGTGGCTACACCTTC. Encoded protein: CASSVADLTGGYTF.